Shown below are 12 T cell receptor beta chains from a single sample sequenced in a study of control samples from healthy donors and cancer patients. Sequencing used immunoSEQ multiplex PCR; TCRdb keeps in-frame clones, though not all of them. The sample includes 90,000 or so clones, around 90% seen only once; the top ten take approximately 15%. The sample consisted of blood. All receptors come from an older woman in good health.

The chain is built from TRBV7-2 and TRBJ2-3, with D possibly matching TRBD2 (6 bases). Trimming shortened V by 5 bases and J by 5 bases, and 20 bases separated the two germline ends. Germline values: CDR1 SGHTA, CDR2 FQGNSA. CDR3 size: 16 residues. The DNA for the CDR3 is TGTGCCAGCAGCCGGTCTTTAACGGGAGCGAAAGATACGCAGTATTTT. Protein sequence: CASSRSLTGAKDTQYF.

This clone has just one count. The chain uses TRBV7-2 and TRBJ2-2; 14 bases are shared with TRBD2. With V trimmed by 5 bases and J by 4 bases, 9 bases remained unmatched. The CDR3 loop spans 18 amino acids. The germline CDR1 and CDR2 sequences are SGHTA and FQGNSA. The CDR3 reads CASSPRLAGGRSTGELFF. The CDR3 region has the DNA TGTGCCAGCAGCCCTCGACTAGCGGGAGGGCGGAGCACCGGGGAGCTGTTTTTT.

The chain joins TRBV6-5 to TRBJ1-1; D perhaps matches TRBD1 (6 bases). The CDR3 totals 14 residues. In germline, CDR1 is MNHEY, CDR2 SVGAGI. V lost 6 bases, J lost 0 bases, and 11 bases lay in between. CDR3 in amino acids: CASSPGVMNTEAFF. The CDR3 region has the DNA TGTGCCAGCAGCCCAGGGGTCATGAACACTGAAGCTTTCTTT.

The chain combines TRBV7-3 with TRBJ1-6; D may be TRBD1 (6 bases). This CDR3 comprises 14 residues. The germline V gene encodes CDR1 SGHTA and CDR2 FQGTGA. With 5 bases removed from V and 5 bases from J, the gap between germline ends came to 10 bases. The CDR3 loop reads CASSRGHDNSPLHF. Here the CDR3 DNA reads TGTGCCAGCAGCCGGGGACACGATAATTCACCCCTCCACTTT.

V usage is TRBV2 and J usage is TRBJ1-5, with TRBD1 identical over 8 bases. V was pared by 6 bases and J by 0 bases, with 10 bases of the junction left unmatched. CDR3 size: 17 residues. Per the germline V gene, CDR1 is SNHLY and CDR2 is FYNNEI. The CDR3 nucleotides are TGTGCCAGCAGGTTCGGACAGGGACCATATAGCAATCAGCCCCAGCATTTT. Its translation: CASRFGQGPYSNQPQHF. Full variable domain (missing parts from reference TRBV2 and TRBJ1-5): EPEVTQTPSHQVTQMGQEVILRCVPISNHLYFYWYRQILGQKVEFLVSFYNNEISEKSEIFDDQFSVERPDGSNFTLKIRSTKLEDSAMYFCASRFGQGPYSNQPQHFGDGTRLSIL.

This clone showed up just once. The V and J genes are TRBV5-1 and TRBJ1-1, with TRBD1 as a possible D gene (5 bases). V lost 0 bases and J 0 bases, leaving 12 bases between the germline ends. The CDR3 runs to 16 residues. Germline V gene sequence: CDR1 SGHRS, CDR2 YFSETQ. The CDR3 DNA reads as TGCGCCAGCAGCTTGGTGTCAGGGAGGATGAACACTGAAGCTTTCTTT. This gives the protein CASSLVSGRMNTEAFF. The full variable domain, in which reference TRBV5-1 and TRBJ1-1 provide the parts outside the CDR3, is KAGVTQTPRYLIKTRGQQVTLSCSPISGHRSVSWYQQTPGQGLQFLFEYFSETQRNKGNFPGRFSGRQFSNSRSEMNVSTLELGDSALYLCASSLVSGRMNTEAFFGQGTRLTVV.

The rearrangement links TRBV6-5 to TRBJ2-7; D gene ambiguous. V dropped 4 bases and J dropped 3 bases, with 7 bases sitting between them. Looked up from germline, CDR1 is MNHEY and CDR2 is SVGAGI. There are 12 residues in the CDR3. The CDR3 loop reads CASSLSGYEQYF. Here the CDR3 DNA reads TGTGCCAGCAGTTTATCGGGCTACGAGCAGTACTTC.

This chain links TRBV3-1 (or the pseudogene TRBV3-2) with TRBJ1-1; no definite D call. Trimming shortened V by 4 bases and J by 1 base, and 7 bases separated the two germline ends. Germline-derived CDR1 and CDR2 are LGHDT and YNNKEL (reference sequence). The CDR3 is made up of 13 amino acids. The CDR3 DNA sequence: TGTGCCAGCAGCCCCTTTTCGAACACTGAAGCTTTCTTT. Amino acid sequence: CASSPFSNTEAFF.

This chain uses TRBV9 with TRBJ1-3, with 7 bases matching TRBD1. The CDR3 covers 16 residues. J gave up 0 bases and V 0 bases, and 3 bases lay outside the gene matches. Germline V gene sequence: CDR1 SGDLS, CDR2 YYNGEE. The CDR3 nucleotides are TGTGCCAGCAGCGTAGGAGGGACAGACTCTGGAAACACCATATATTTT. Amino acids: CASSVGGTDSGNTIYF.

CDR3 region: CASSRGTGTGNTIYF. CDR3 in DNA: TGTGCTTCGAGTCGGGGGACGGGAACTGGAAACACCATATATTTT. V gene TRBV25-1 combines with J gene TRBJ1-3; maybe TRBD1 (5 bases). Germline CDR1 is MGHDK and CDR2 is SYGVNS. This CDR3 has 15 amino acids.

The chain has TRBV6-5 and TRBJ2-7; TRBD2 agrees at 7 bases. Per the germline V gene, CDR1 is MNHEY and CDR2 is SVGAGI. V shed 6 bases and J 5 bases; nucleotides not matched to a gene: 13. The CDR3 is 15 amino acids. The CDR3 nucleotides are TGTGCCAGCAGGGGGGGAGGGGCCAGTTCCCACGAGCAGTACTTC. It encodes CASRGGGASSHEQYF.

The gene calls are TRBV19 and TRBJ2-7, with D uncertain. Deletions cut 7 bases from V and 2 bases from J, with 12 bases between. The CDR3 has 13 residues. Germline V CDR1 and CDR2: LNHDA, SQIVND (reference sequence). The CDR3 region is CASKESGAYEQYF. The CDR3 nucleotides read TGTGCCAGTAAAGAGAGTGGAGCCTACGAGCAGTACTTC. Filled out from reference TRBV19 and TRBJ2-7, the complete variable domain reads DGGITQSPKYLFRKEGQNVTLSCEQNLNHDAMYWYRQDPGQGLRLIYYSQIVNDFQKGDIAEGYSVSREKKESFPLTVTSAQKNPTAFYLCASKESGAYEQYFGPGTRLTVT.